The 21 T cell receptor beta chains listed next were all sequenced from one sample in a study of human T cells and chemical hapten exposure. Time point of the sample: healthy volunteer bleed at 2 weeks. The starting material, unfractionated whole blood, was used for total RNA extraction. MiXCR, applied by TCRdb to the RACE reads, yields one record per CDR3 protein. The sample lists roughly 46,000 distinct CDR3 sequences; roughly 4.1% were seen once. The specimen was whole blood. These receptors were taken from a human donor in good health. Some clones in this sample may be carry-over from other donors' samples.

V and J are TRBV9 and TRBJ1-2; D uncertain. The germline CDR1 and CDR2 sequences are SGDLS and YYNGEE. V dropped 6 bases and J dropped 5 bases, with 17 bases sitting between them. The CDR3 sequence is 14 residues long. This CDR3 is CASKGSRTGYGYTF. CDR3 DNA: TGTGCCAGCAAGGGATCAAGGACGGGGTATGGCTACACCTTC.

The CDR3 sequence is CASSPGTALFF. In DNA, the CDR3 is TGTGCCAGCAGCCCCGGGACCGCCCTTTTCTTC. The chain employs TRBV5-5 and TRBJ2-1; D may correspond to TRBD1 or TRBD2 (5 bases each). CDR3 length: 11 amino acids. V was cut by 4 bases and J by 16 bases, with 15 bases left in between. Per the germline V gene, CDR1 is SGHKS and CDR2 is YYEKEE (reference sequence).

The chain is built from TRBV7-9 and TRBJ1-2; TRBD1 might be the D (5 bases). CDR1 is SEHNR, CDR2 FQNEAQ, per germline (reference sequence). CDR3 length: 14 amino acids. Trimming left V 6 bases short and J 7 bases short, with 18 bases between. CDR3 sequence: CASRRPGGDAGYTF. The CDR3 nucleotides are TGTGCCAGCAGACGCCCAGGAGGGGACGCTGGCTACACCTTC.

In regard to this clonotype: With a much larger clone just one base away, this may be a read error. The rearrangement joins TRBV5-1 to TRBJ2-7; D gene uncertain. Per germline, CDR1 SGHRS and CDR2 YFSETQ. The CDR3 contains 14 residues. CDR3 residues: CASSPRLGSYEQCF. CDR3 DNA sequence: TGCGCCAGCAGCCCTCGACTCGGCTCCTACGAGCAGTGCTTC.

The sample holds many counts of this clonotype. This chain links TRBV2 with TRBJ1-5; perhaps TRBD1 as D (5 bases). Germline lookup yields CDR1 SNHLY and CDR2 FYNNEI. V lost 4 bases and J lost 7, with 14 bases in between. This CDR3 spans 14 amino acids. CDR3 coding DNA: TGTGCCAGCAGTGCCCCCCCCGAGGGGCAGCCCCAGCATTTT. Protein sequence: CASSAPPEGQPQHF.

This clonotype was counted at least ten times. V usage is TRBV4-1 and J usage is TRBJ1-5; D not resolved. This CDR3 contains 14 residues. Trimming left V 0 bases short and J 3 bases short, with 6 bases between. CDR1 is MGHRA, CDR2 YSYEKL, per germline. CDR3 coding DNA: TGCGCCAGCAGCCAAGACCGAGTCAATCAGCCCCAGCATTTT. Translated: CASSQDRVNQPQHF.

The chain has TRBV28 and TRBJ1-2, with TRBD1 matching over 11 bases. J was trimmed by 4 bases and V by 7 bases; bases with no gene match: 8. CDR1 is MDHEN and CDR2 is SYDVKM in the germline V gene. The CDR3 totals 15 residues. The chain's CDR3 is CASTIGQGAIYGYTF. The CDR3 nucleotides are TGTGCCAGCACCATTGGACAGGGGGCGATCTATGGCTACACCTTC.

This clonotype was recorded many times. The rearrangement joins TRBV30 to TRBJ2-1; D possibly corresponds to TRBD2 (6 bases). This CDR3 region has 15 residues. The germline V gene has CDR1 GTSNPN and CDR2 SVGIG (reference sequence). V was pared by 5 bases and J by 0 bases, with 14 bases between. In nucleotides, the CDR3 is TGTGCCTGGGGTGCCGGAGGGAGCTCCTACAATGAGCAGTTCTTC. It is translated as CAWGAGGSSYNEQFF. Complete variable domain (other parts from reference TRBV30 and TRBJ2-1): SQTIHQWPATLVQPVGSPLSLECTVEGTSNPNLYWYRQAAGRGLQLLFYSVGIGQISSEVPQNLSASRPQDRQFILSSKKLLLSDSGFYLCAWGAGGSSYNEQFFGPGTRLTVL.

V gene TRBV28 combines with J gene TRBJ2-7; D unresolved. The V end lost 5 bases, the J end lost 2 bases, and 19 bases lay between the germline ends. CDR1 MDHEN and CDR2 SYDVKM come from the germline V gene. The CDR3 covers 16 residues. The CDR3 DNA is TGTGCCAGCAGTCCCCTCTGGGCAGCTACTACCTACGAGCAGTACTTC. Translation: CASSPLWAATTYEQYF.

The genes are TRBV7-2 and TRBJ1-2, with D hard to call. CDR1 and CDR2 from the germline V gene are SGHTA and FQGNSA. Trimming took 1 base from V and 4 from J, leaving 7 bases between them. The length of the CDR3 is 13 residues. The CDR3 here is CASSLGRSYGYTF. CDR3 DNA: TGTGCCAGCAGCTTAGGGAGGAGCTATGGCTACACCTTC.

This clonotype has a count of ten or more. The chain couples TRBV20-1 to TRBJ1-1; TRBD1 is a possible D gene (6 bases). Germline loops: CDR1 DFQATT, CDR2 SNEGSKA (reference sequence). Trimming removed 4 bases from V and 0 bases from J, with 12 bases in between. The CDR3 is 14 residues long. The CDR3 region has the DNA TGCAGTGCTACCCCAGGGGAAATGAACACTGAAGCTTTCTTT. Its protein is CSATPGEMNTEAFF.

This clonotype has a handful of counts. A junction end diverges from the germline sequence, so it may reflect a read error. The CDR3 DNA reads TGTTCTCTTGGACAGGGGAACACTGAAGCTTTCTTT. This codes for CSLGQGNTEAFF. V usage is TRBV20-1 and J usage is TRBJ1-1, with 8 bases matching TRBD1. The CDR3 has 12 amino acids. Germline lookup yields CDR1 DFQATT and CDR2 SNEGSKA (reference sequence).

V gene TRBV5-1 combines with J gene TRBJ2-5, with 7 bases that match TRBD2. This CDR3 region has 15 residues. Germline-derived CDR1 and CDR2 are SGHRS and YFSETQ. J gave up 7 bases and V 0 bases, and 9 bases lay outside the gene matches. In DNA form, the CDR3 reads TGCGCCAGCAGCTTGGTGCAAGAACGGGAGGCGACCCAGTACTTC. Its translation is CASSLVQEREATQYF.

This CDR3 is CAWRDYREQFF. The CDR3 DNA sequence: TGTGCCTGGAGGGACTACCGTGAGCAGTTCTTC. The chain couples TRBV30 to TRBJ2-1; a possible D gene is TRBD2 (6 bases). The CDR3 is 11 residues long. V was clipped by 3 bases and J by 9 bases, with 9 bases between them. Germline CDR1 and CDR2: GTSNPN and SVGIG (reference sequence).

The table lists this clonotype with many counts. V gene TRBV23-1 combines with J gene TRBJ2-1; possible D gene TRBD1, 5 bases. TRBV23-1 is an ORF; its function is uncertain. Trimming pared 11 bases from V and 0 bases from J, leaving 17 bases between. The length of the CDR3 is 15 residues. CDR3 amino acids: CARFRGPCSYNEQFF. In DNA form, the CDR3 reads TGCGCCCGCTTTAGGGGTCCCTGCTCCTACAATGAGCAGTTCTTC.

This clonotype was observed many times. The genes are TRBV4-1 and TRBJ1-1, with no clear D. V lost 0 bases and J lost 5, with 10 bases in between. The V gene's germline CDR1 is MGHRA and CDR2 YSYEKL. There are 14 residues in the CDR3. DNA of the CDR3: TGCGCCAGCAGCCAAGATTTGAAGGCGACTGAAGCTTTCTTT. It is translated as CASSQDLKATEAFF.

The chain is built from TRBV7-6 and TRBJ2-7, with D unresolved. Germline CDR1 SGHVS, CDR2 FNYEAQ. This CDR3 has 13 amino acids. Trimming left V 2 bases short and J 6 bases short, with 11 bases between. CDR3 sequence reads: CASSLPKEGEQYF. The CDR3 nucleotides are TGTGCCAGCAGCTTACCTAAGGAAGGCGAGCAGTACTTC.

This clonotype was seen many times. The rearrangement uses TRBV28 and TRBJ2-7; D ambiguous. V was clipped by 2 bases and J by 2 bases, with 7 bases between them. Germline CDR1 and CDR2: MDHEN and SYDVKM. The CDR3 contains 13 residues. CDR3 sequence (DNA): TGTGCCAGCAGTTTAGGGCAACCCTACGAGCAGTACTTC. Amino acid sequence: CASSLGQPYEQYF.

At least ten counts were recorded for this clonotype. This chain joins TRBV29-1 and TRBJ2-3, with D possibly being TRBD1 (6 bases). The germline V gene has CDR1 SQVTM and CDR2 ANQGSEA. V was shortened by 7 bases and J by 2 bases, with 13 bases between the two germline ends. The CDR3 loop spans 13 amino acids. CDR3 residues: CSDYRADTDTQYF. The CDR3 DNA reads as TGCAGCGATTACAGGGCGGACACAGATACGCAGTATTTT.

This clonotype was picked up many times. V usage is TRBV4-1 and J usage is TRBJ2-5; 8 bases align to TRBD1. V was clipped by 3 bases and J by 5 bases; unmatched bases: 2. In germline, CDR1 is MGHRA, CDR2 YSYEKL. CDR3 length equals 13 residues. The CDR3 protein is CASSQDRVETQYF. The DNA for the CDR3 is TGCGCCAGCAGCCAGGACAGGGTGGAGACCCAGTACTTC.

In its sample, this clonotype was seen many times. The V call is TRBV6-1, the J call TRBJ1-1; 12 nucleotides line up with TRBD1. The CDR3 totals 16 residues. The J segment lost 4 bases and the V segment lost 4 bases, leaving 7 bases of the junction unmatched. CDR1 is MNHNS and CDR2 is SASEGT in the germline V gene. The CDR3 is CASSAGQGAYATEAFF. As DNA, the CDR3 is TGTGCCAGCAGTGCGGGACAGGGGGCGTATGCCACTGAAGCTTTCTTT.